This TCR beta chain was recorded in a study of blood T cell repertoires in COVID-19. Measured with immunoSEQ multiplex PCR; TCRdb has only the in-frame clones, and not every one. The table records under 200,000 clones, over 70% of them present only once. This clone appeared a single time. Specimen: peripheral blood. The receptor was isolated from a woman of 80 years or more with active or convalescent COVID-19.

The DNA for the CDR3 is TGTGCCAGCAGCCCCCTCGGGACAGGGGGCACAGATACGCAGTATTTT. As protein: CASSPLGTGGTDTQYF. The chain joins TRBV5-4 to TRBJ2-3; 10 bases fit TRBD1. The V gene end was trimmed by 4 bases and the J gene end by 1 base; junction bases not matched to a gene: 6. This CDR3 contains 16 residues. CDR1 is SGHNT, CDR2 YYREEE, per germline (reference sequence).